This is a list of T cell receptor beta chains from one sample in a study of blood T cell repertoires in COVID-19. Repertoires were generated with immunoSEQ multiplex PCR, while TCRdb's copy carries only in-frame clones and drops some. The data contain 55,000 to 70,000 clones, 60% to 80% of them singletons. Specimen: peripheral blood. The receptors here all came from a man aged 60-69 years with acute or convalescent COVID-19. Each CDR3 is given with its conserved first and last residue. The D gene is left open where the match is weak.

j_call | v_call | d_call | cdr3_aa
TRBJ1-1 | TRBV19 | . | CASSRYAEAFF
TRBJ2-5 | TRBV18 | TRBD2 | CASSPTFTSGGLSKETQYF
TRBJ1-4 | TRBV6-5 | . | CASSPGGLGEKLFF
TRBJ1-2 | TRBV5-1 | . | CASSLRNPVEYGYTF
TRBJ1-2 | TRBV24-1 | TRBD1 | CAASSTGEGYTF
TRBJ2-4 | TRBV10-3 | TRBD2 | CAISESRPSAGVKNIQYF
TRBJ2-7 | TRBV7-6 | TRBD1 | CASSLAGTGDYEQYF
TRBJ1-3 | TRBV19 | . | CATRTAGNTIYF
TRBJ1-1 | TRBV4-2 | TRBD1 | CASSQIAQGATEAFF
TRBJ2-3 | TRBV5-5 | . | CASSSPGYGTDTQYF
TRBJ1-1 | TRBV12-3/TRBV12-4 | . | CASSLDRYTEAFF
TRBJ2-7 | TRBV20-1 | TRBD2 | CSATSAYEQYF
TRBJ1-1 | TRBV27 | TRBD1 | CASSPRQGSVAFF
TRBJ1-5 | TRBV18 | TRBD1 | CASSPRGQGNQPQHF
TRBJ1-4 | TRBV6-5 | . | CASSYREKLFF
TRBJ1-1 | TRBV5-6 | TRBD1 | CASSFPDRATEAFF
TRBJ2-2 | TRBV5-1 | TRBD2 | CASSFDSTAGGRTGELFF
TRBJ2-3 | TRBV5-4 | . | CASSPVGPSTQYF
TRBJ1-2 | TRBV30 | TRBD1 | CAFTRDRFYGYTF
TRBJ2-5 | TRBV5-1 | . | CASSLTEETQYF
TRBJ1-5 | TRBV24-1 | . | CATSDFQGNSNQPQHF
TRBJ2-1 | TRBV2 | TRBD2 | CASSVRASGGGTYNEQFF